This T cell receptor (beta chain) derives from a study of regulatory T cells in long-lasting Graves disease. In this sample, this clonotype turned up many times. Assembly of TCR beta libraries relied on iRepertoire HTBI primers together with Arm-PCR of CDR3 regions. TCRdb fed the multiplex PCR reads into MiXCR, producing one record per CDR3 protein. The table shows 450,000 to 600,000 distinct CDR3 sequences, with around 15% occurring only once. Looked up from germline, CDR1 is MDHEN and CDR2 is SYDVKM. The germline V and J ends were trimmed by 5 bases and 3 bases, with 13 bases remaining between them. The CDR3 loop spans 14 amino acids. Time point: newly diagnosed GD, antithyroid drugs for less than 3 months. The TCR library used RNA extracted from PBMCs. These data also featured in a second study, about T cells in Graves' hyperthyroidism and ophthalmopathy.

This sample comprised peripheral blood mononuclear cells (PBMCs), obtained at new diagnosis, from a patient treated with antithyroid drugs. The rearrangement links TRBV28 to TRBJ1-2; D ambiguous. The receptor was derived from a man aged 40-49 years with Graves disease. In DNA, the CDR3 is TGTGCCAGCAGTCGAGACGCAAGCGACTATGGCTACACCTTC. Amino acid sequence: CASSRDASDYGYTF.